This entry features one T cell receptor (beta chain) sequence. This clone was seen once. Its target antigen remains unknown. The input lacks base qualities; no much larger clone sits a single base away. From V the trimming removes 6 bases and from J it removes 6 bases, while the gene matches leave 10 bases of the junction unaccounted for. Inclusive of the bounding cysteine and phenylalanine, the CDR3 is 15 residues long. The entry retains the CDR3 DNA only, 45 bases that are in frame from base 1. The CDR1 and CDR2 encoded by the germline V gene are SGHTA and FQGTGA. Library generation was performed with the immunoSEQ multiplex PCR assay. The table comes from immuneACCESS by way of TCRdb, which keeps in-frame sequences with V and J called. Part of the clones is missing from these tables; in studies checked, under half for an unresolved V gene and the rest for unknown reasons. A total of 80,000 or so clones appear in this sample, 94% of them only once. Around 6.4% of the sample is taken by the ten largest.

The record originates from a study of control samples from healthy donors and cancer patients (dated by TCRdb to 2020 to 2022). The chain couples TRBV7-3 to TRBJ2-4; the junction holds 8 bases that match TRBD1. This receptor was obtained from a middle-aged woman in good health. Specimen: blood. The CDR3 protein is CASSFRPGGLNIQYF. The nucleotide sequence is given as TGTGCCAGCAGTTTTCGCCCAGGGGGCCTAAACATTCAGTACTTC.